The clone carrying this T cell receptor beta chain occurred a few times. Its antigen is not identified. This specimen comes from a study of vaccination effects on CD4 cells after COVID-19. Clones were sequenced by immunoSEQ multiplex PCR, and TCRdb holds only the in-frame ones, with some missing. The table includes tens of thousands of clones, roughly 68% detected once. V shed 2 bases and J shed 2 bases, with 16 bases lying between them. The CDR3 is 16 residues long. Germline CDR1 SEHNR, CDR2 FQNEAQ (reference sequence). ViraFEST used viral peptide pools to expand antigen-specific CD4+ T cells before sequencing. Cells that had been cultured for ten to eleven days were the source of isolated CD4+ T cells. Nucleocapsid antibodies stayed negative before and after vaccination, showing no earlier SARS-CoV-2 infection. On day 3 and again on day 7, half the medium was replaced with IL-2 medium.

The sample was CD4+ T cells from PBMCs cultured with HCoV-NL63 spike peptides, taken before COVID-19 vaccination. The receptor comes from a human donor who received a COVID-19 vaccine. The chain carries TRBV7-9 and TRBJ2-7; D perhaps matches TRBD1 (5 bases). CDR3 in amino acids: CASSLIGWGSTYEQYF. CDR3 sequence (DNA): TGTGCCAGCAGCTTAATAGGGTGGGGCAGTACCTACGAGCAGTACTTC.